Shown below are 29 T cell receptor beta chains from a single sample sequenced in a study of shared clonotypes between healthy human individuals. Measured with immunoSEQ multiplex PCR; TCRdb has only the in-frame clones, and not every one. The data contain approximately 2.5 million clones, roughly nine tenths of them singletons. The source material was naive CD4+ T cells sorted from blood. Subset reported: CD45RA+ positively selected. The receptors come from a man between 18 and 29 years old in good health.

For the CDR3, the DNA is TGTGCCGGGAGGGATTTAAGAGGATCCACCGGGGAGCTGTTTTTT. Translation: CAGRDLRGSTGELFF. The genes are TRBV6-1 and TRBJ2-2, with 7 positions matching TRBD2. The V and J ends lost 11 bases and 4 bases, in that order; junction bases with no gene match: 13. The germline V gene has CDR1 MNHNS and CDR2 SASEGT. This CDR3 has 15 amino acids.

The chain uses TRBV19 and TRBJ1-4; D uncertain. Looked up from germline, CDR1 is LNHDA and CDR2 is SQIVND (reference sequence). Trimming stripped 4 bases from V and 2 bases from J, with 5 bases between. The CDR3 has 13 amino acids. The CDR3 loop is CASSTTTNEKLFF. Here the CDR3 DNA reads TGTGCCAGTAGTACAACGACTAATGAAAAACTGTTTTTT.

In its sample, this clone was seen once. Other nucleotide sequences in the sample specify the same CDR3. This rearrangement joins TRBV10-3 to TRBJ1-1; D is undetermined. Trimming took off 0 bases at V and 1 base at J, with 9 bases between the two ends. Germline CDR1 reads ENHRY; CDR2 reads SYGVKD. The CDR3 is 15 amino acids. The DNA for the CDR3 is TGTGCCATCAGTGAGTCGGGAACAGCGAACACTGAAGCTTTCTTT. Amino acid sequence: CAISESGTANTEAFF.

V and J are TRBV11-1 and TRBJ2-3; D possibly corresponds to TRBD2 (7 bases). In germline, CDR1 is SGHAT, CDR2 FQDESV (reference sequence). CDR3 length equals 12 residues. Trimming left V 5 bases short and J 8 bases short, with 11 bases between. The CDR3 protein is CASSPRGGTQYF. CDR3 in DNA: TGTGCCAGCAGCCCAAGGGGGGGTACGCAGTATTTT.

Worth noting for this clone: Other DNA sequences of this sample code for an identical CDR3. The chain is built from TRBV19 and TRBJ2-3, with D perhaps matching TRBD1 (6 bases). CDR1 is LNHDA and CDR2 is SQIVND in the germline V gene (reference sequence). Between the trimmed V and J ends, which lost 6 bases and 2 bases, there was a span of 9 bases. The CDR3 totals 13 residues. CDR3 sequence: CASRGQNTDTQYF. The CDR3 coding sequence is TGTGCCAGTAGAGGACAGAACACAGATACGCAGTATTTT.

The J gene is TRBJ2-1, the V gene TRBV5-1, with D maybe TRBD2 (5 bases). Germline V CDR1 and CDR2: SGHRS, YFSETQ. Trimming cost V 2 bases and J 10 bases, with 10 bases left between them. The CDR3 extends over 12 amino acids. The CDR3 is CASSFGVREQFF. The CDR3 DNA reads as TGCGCCAGCAGCTTCGGGGTGCGGGAGCAGTTCTTC.

The gene calls are TRBV5-1 and TRBJ2-2, with a possible D match to TRBD2 (5 bases). Trimming cost V 0 bases and J 5 bases, with 11 bases left between them. Germline-derived CDR1 and CDR2 are SGHRS and YFSETQ. The CDR3 has 15 amino acids. The CDR3 DNA reads as TGCGCCAGCAGCTTGGCGGCAGGACTTACCGGGGAGCTGTTTTTT. Translated, it gives CASSLAAGLTGELFF. The whole variable domain, remainder taken from reference TRBV5-1 and TRBJ2-2, is KAGVTQTPRYLIKTRGQQVTLSCSPISGHRSVSWYQQTPGQGLQFLFEYFSETQRNKGNFPGRFSGRQFSNSRSEMNVSTLELGDSALYLCASSLAAGLTGELFFGEGSRLTVL.

The J gene is TRBJ2-3, the V gene TRBV7-8; D is unresolved. The CDR3 covers 13 residues. V was clipped by 4 bases and J by 0 bases, with 5 bases between them. Germline loops: CDR1 SGHVS, CDR2 FQNEAQ. CDR3: CASSYESTDTQYF. In DNA form, the CDR3 reads TGTGCCAGCAGCTATGAGAGCACAGATACGCAGTATTTT. The full variable domain, with the rest looked up from reference TRBV7-8 and TRBJ2-3, is GAGVSQSPRYKVAKRGQDVALRCDPISGHVSLFWYQQALGQGPEFLTYFQNEAQLDKSGLPSDRFFAERPEGSVSTLKIQRTQQEDSAVYLCASSYESTDTQYFGPGTRLTVL.

This chain uses TRBV14 with TRBJ2-5; TRBD1 agrees at 8 bases. V was clipped by 0 bases and J by 5 bases; unmatched bases: 14. This CDR3 is built from 18 residues. Per the germline V gene, CDR1 is SGHDN and CDR2 is FVKESK. CDR3 in amino acids: CASSQESAWTGWRETQYF. The CDR3 DNA follows: TGTGCCAGCAGCCAAGAATCTGCATGGACAGGGTGGCGGGAGACCCAGTACTTC.

The chain recombines TRBV11-2 with TRBJ1-6; D is uncertain. V was clipped by 1 base and J by 8 bases, with 9 bases between them. CDR3 length equals 14 residues. Germline V gene data show CDR1 as SGHAT and CDR2 as FQNNGV. DNA for the CDR3: TGTGCCAGCAGCTTAGTGACCCTGGATTCACCCCTCCACTTT. Residues: CASSLVTLDSPLHF.

The chain links TRBV9 to TRBJ2-5; TRBD1 is a possible D gene (6 bases). The assigned J gene may be wrong: the sequence end matches TRBJ2-7 better. Germline V lookup: CDR1 SGDLS, CDR2 YYNGEE. The CDR3 totals 13 residues. CDR3 nucleotides: TGTGCCAGCAGCGTACAGACAGGTTACGAGCAGTACTTC. It codes for CASSVQTGYEQYF.

This chain joins TRBV21-1 and TRBJ2-6; TRBD2, the D gene given by the table, was not confirmed from the DNA. TRBV21-1 corresponds to a pseudogene. The CDR3 is 22 amino acids. The chain's CDR3 is CASSSPTKRRVSLWDGANVLTF. CDR3 DNA sequence: TGTGCCAGCAGCTCTCCGACTAAACGTAGGGTGAGTTTATGGGATGGGGCCAACGTCCTGACTTTC.

This chain connects TRBV11-2 to TRBJ1-3; D ambiguous. Germline assignment: CDR1 SGHAT and CDR2 FQNNGV. The CDR3 totals 12 residues. With 3 bases removed from V and 8 bases from J, the gap between germline ends came to 8 bases. DNA of the CDR3: TGTGCCAGCAGCTTTTCCTTGGACACCATATATTTT. This gives the protein CASSFSLDTIYF.

The chain has TRBV7-2 and TRBJ2-7; possible D gene TRBD2, 5 bases. The CDR3 sequence is 15 residues long. Germline V gene lookup returns CDR1 SGHTA and CDR2 FQGNSA. Trimming left V 1 base short and J 2 bases short, with 12 bases between. CDR3 loop: CASSLGRADTYEQYF. In DNA form, the CDR3 reads TGTGCCAGCAGCTTAGGGCGGGCAGACACCTACGAGCAGTACTTC.

J is TRBJ1-6 and V is TRBV27; the D is unclear. Germline values: CDR1 MNHEY, CDR2 SMNVEV (reference sequence). This CDR3 contains 17 residues. The V gene lost 2 bases and the J gene lost 4 bases, with 15 bases spanning the gap. The CDR3 coding sequence is TGTGCCAGCAGTTTAAAAGGCGCCATCGGGTATAATTCACCCCTCCACTTT. It codes for CASSLKGAIGYNSPLHF.

The chain recombines TRBV19 with TRBJ2-6; the D gene is possibly TRBD1 (6 bases). Germline-derived CDR1 and CDR2 are LNHDA and SQIVND (reference sequence). V was clipped by 6 bases and J by 0 bases, with 18 bases between them. The CDR3 totals 18 residues. CDR3 sequence: CASRSLFGQSSGANVLTF. The DNA for the CDR3 is TGTGCCAGTAGAAGCCTCTTTGGACAGTCCTCTGGGGCCAACGTCCTGACTTTC.

The genes are TRBV5-1 and TRBJ2-2, with D maybe TRBD2 (6 bases). The germline V and J ends were trimmed by 1 base and 4 bases, with 14 bases remaining between them. Germline assignment: CDR1 SGHRS and CDR2 YFSETQ. The CDR3 is 16 amino acids. The CDR3 nucleotides are TGCGCCAGCAGCTTGATCGGGGGATCGGGCACCGGGGAGCTGTTTTTT. Translating gives CASSLIGGSGTGELFF.

The rearrangement joins TRBV19 to TRBJ2-5, with D tentatively TRBD2 (6 bases). The V end lost 1 base, the J end lost 5 bases, and 20 bases lay between the germline ends. The germline gives CDR1 LNHDA, CDR2 SQIVND (reference sequence). This CDR3 comprises 17 residues. CDR3 sequence: CASSIGSGSSQRETQYF. CDR3 nucleotides: TGTGCCAGTAGTATAGGAAGCGGGTCCTCCCAAAGGGAGACCCAGTACTTC.

As to this clone: This sample also contains other DNA sequences that code for the same CDR3. The chain couples TRBV29-1 to TRBJ1-1; TRBD1 matches 10 bases. Germline V gene lookup returns CDR1 SQVTM and CDR2 ANQGSEA. Trimming removed 6 bases from V and 5 bases from J; junction bases left unmatched: 3. This CDR3 spans 12 amino acids. DNA of the CDR3: TGCAGCGTAGGGACAGGGGTTACTGAAGCTTTCTTT. Residues: CSVGTGVTEAFF.

This clone was recorded a few times. The rearrangement joins TRBV10-3 to TRBJ1-1, with D possibly TRBD1 on 5 matching bases. CDR1 ENHRY and CDR2 SYGVKD come from the germline V gene. V was clipped by 4 bases and J by 8 bases, with 14 bases between them. This CDR3 is built from 13 residues. In nucleotides, the CDR3 is TGTGCCATCAGTGCCGGGGAGACAGAGGAAGCTTTCTTT. Protein: CAISAGETEEAFF.

The CDR3 loop is CASRVGQGVYNEQFF. The DNA for the CDR3 is TGTGCCAGCAGGGTAGGACAGGGGGTTTACAATGAGCAGTTCTTC. The chain couples TRBV2 to TRBJ2-1; 10 nucleotides match TRBD1. Germline lookup yields CDR1 SNHLY and CDR2 FYNNEI. There are 15 residues in the CDR3. The V gene end was trimmed by 6 bases and the J gene end by 4 bases; junction bases not matched to a gene: 6.

As to this clone: The sample has other DNA sequences that encode this CDR3 too. The chain couples TRBV7-2 to TRBJ2-3; TRBD1 might be the D (6 bases). The length of the CDR3 is 15 residues. Trimming pared 1 base from V and 2 bases from J, leaving 10 bases between. Germline V gene sequence: CDR1 SGHTA, CDR2 FQGNSA. The CDR3 DNA sequence: TGTGCCAGCAGCTTAGGGGGACACCACACAGATACGCAGTATTTT. Amino acid sequence: CASSLGGHHTDTQYF.

The genes are TRBV6-6 and TRBJ2-7; D may be TRBD1 (5 bases). Germline CDR1 reads MNHNY; CDR2 reads SVGAGI (reference sequence). V shed 6 bases and J shed 2 bases, with 17 bases lying between them. The CDR3 spans 15 residues. CDR3 in DNA: TGTGCCAGCAGACCCGGCCCAGGGCCTACCTACGAGCAGTACTTC. As protein: CASRPGPGPTYEQYF.

The V gene is TRBV30, the J gene TRBJ1-4, with D possibly matching TRBD1 (5 bases). The CDR3 has 14 residues. Per germline, CDR1 GTSNPN and CDR2 SVGIG (reference sequence). V gave up 6 bases and J gave up 7 bases, with 18 bases separating them. CDR3 protein: CACRKGSASEKLFF. The CDR3 DNA is TGTGCCTGTAGGAAGGGGAGCGCAAGTGAAAAACTGTTTTTT.

With regard to this clone: One end of the junction varies from germline; a read error may be responsible. The chain carries TRBV19 and TRBJ1-1; tentatively, D is TRBD1 (5 bases). The CDR3 sequence is 15 residues long. CDR1 and CDR2 from the germline V gene are LNHDA and SQIVND (reference sequence). The CDR3 loop is CASSIHGTVNTEAFF. The CDR3 DNA reads TGTGCCAGTAGTATCCACGGGACCGTGAATACTGAAGCTTTCTTT. Looking up the rest from reference TRBV19 and TRBJ1-1 gives the full variable domain: DGGITQSPKYLFRKEGQNVTLSCEQNLNHDAMYWYRQDPGQGLRLIYYSQIVNDFQKGDIAEGYSVSREKKESFPLTVTSAQKNPTAFYLCASSIHGTVNTEAFFGQGTRLTVV.

The CDR3 sequence is CASSYQPAKPSYGYTF. Written as DNA, the CDR3 is TGCGCCAGCAGCTACCAACCCGCCAAACCCTCCTATGGCTACACCTTC. This chain links TRBV4-1 with TRBJ1-2; D not resolved. This CDR3 is 16 amino acids long. V lost 5 bases and J 4 bases, leaving 20 bases between the germline ends. CDR1 and CDR2 (germline): MGHRA, YSYEKL.

Comments on this clone: Other DNA sequences in the same sample also yield this CDR3. V gene TRBV7-2 combines with J gene TRBJ2-7; 9 nucleotides match TRBD2. Germline trimming cut 5 bases from V and 7 bases from J; bases unmatched to any gene: 9. This CDR3 contains 14 residues. The germline V gene encodes CDR1 SGHTA and CDR2 FQGNSA. CDR3 protein: CASSPGLAGGEQYF. As DNA, the CDR3 is TGTGCCAGCAGCCCGGGCCTCGCGGGAGGGGAGCAGTACTTC.

The chain carries TRBV6-5 and TRBJ2-5; 8 bases agree with TRBD1. Losses at the gene ends were 6 bases for V and 7 bases for J; bases not matched to a gene: 7. Germline CDR1 MNHEY, CDR2 SVGAGI. The CDR3 extends over 13 amino acids. This CDR3 reads CASSRWGTGTQYF. CDR3 nucleotides: TGTGCCAGCAGCCGATGGGGGACAGGGACCCAGTACTTC.

This rearrangement joins TRBV7-6 to TRBJ2-1; a possible D gene is TRBD1 (5 bases). The CDR3 is 15 amino acids. CDR1 is SGHVS and CDR2 is FNYEAQ in the germline V gene. V dropped 4 bases and J dropped 2 bases, with 12 bases sitting between them. The CDR3 DNA is TGTGCCAGCAGCTCTTTTCAGGGAACCTACAATGAGCAGTTCTTC. Encoded protein: CASSSFQGTYNEQFF. The full variable domain, in which reference TRBV7-6 and TRBJ2-1 provide the parts outside the CDR3, is GAGVSQSPRYKVTKRGQDVALRCDPISGHVSLYWYRQALGQGPEFLTYFNYEAQQDKSGLPNDRFSAERPEGSISTLTIQRTEQRDSAMYRCASSSFQGTYNEQFFGPGTRLTVL.